A single sample gave rise to the 32 T cell receptor beta chains below, sequenced in a study of human T cells and chemical hapten exposure. Time point noted: pre-sensitization, week 0. The treatment was: therapeutic diphenylcyclopropenone sensitization with weekly scalp DPC. One entry per CDR3 protein results from TCRdb running MiXCR on the RACE reads. The sample contains approximately 400,000 distinct CDR3 sequences, approximately 5.1% of which appear only once. This specimen was whole blood, taken in connection with sensitization to the hapten diphenylcyclopropenone (DPC). These receptors came from a woman aged 45-59 years with alopecia areata. Some clones in this sample may be carry-over from other donors' samples.

This clonotype occurred a few times. This chain uses TRBV6-2 or TRBV6-3 with TRBJ2-1, with 11 positions matching TRBD2. Looked up from germline, CDR1 is MNHEY and CDR2 is SVGEGT. This CDR3 is built from 17 residues. V gave up 7 bases and J gave up 4 bases; unmatched junction bases: 12. This chain's CDR3 is CASKPLAGEVTYNEQFF. Here the CDR3 DNA reads TGTGCCAGCAAACCACTAGCGGGAGAGGTCACGTACAATGAGCAGTTCTTC.

J is TRBJ2-2 and V is TRBV11-2; 11 bases line up with TRBD2. After removal of 6 bases from V and 6 bases from J, the junction contained 6 bases not matched to a gene. From germline, CDR1 is SGHAT and CDR2 FQNNGV. This CDR3 is 15 amino acids long. CDR3 amino acids: CASSPLSGGAGELFF. CDR3 nucleotides: TGTGCCAGCAGTCCCCTTAGCGGGGGGGCCGGGGAGCTGTTTTTT.

In this sample, this clonotype turned up a few times. V is TRBV29-1 and J is TRBJ1-1, with a tentative D call TRBD1 (5 bases). There are 14 residues in the CDR3. Trimming took off 8 bases at V and 3 bases at J, with 19 bases between the two ends. CDR1 and CDR2 (germline): SQVTM, ANQGSEA. The chain's CDR3 is CSLGGVMEDTEAFF. The CDR3 bases are TGCAGCCTCGGGGGGGTGATGGAGGACACTGAAGCTTTCTTT. Based on the CDR3 plus reference TRBV29-1 and TRBJ1-1, the full variable domain is SAVISQKPSRDICQRGTSLTIQCQVDSQVTMMFWYRQQPGQSLTLIATANQGSEATYESGFVIDKFPISRPNLTFSTLTVSNMSPEDSSIYLCSLGGVMEDTEAFFGQGTRLTVV.

This clonotype has more than one count but fewer than ten. The chain recombines TRBV27 with TRBJ2-3; the match to TRBD2 covers 9 bases. The CDR3 runs 15 residues. The junction had 12 bases not matched to a gene; V was cut back by 9 bases and J by 5 bases. From germline, CDR1 is MNHEY and CDR2 SMNVEV (reference sequence). The CDR3 sequence: CASGRAGGIGDTQYF. CDR3 DNA sequence: TGTGCCAGTGGGCGAGCGGGAGGAATTGGAGATACGCAGTATTTT.

The chain couples TRBV18 to TRBJ1-2, with a tentative D call TRBD1 (6 bases). This CDR3 contains 14 residues. V lost 1 base to trimming and J lost 7 bases, with 13 bases between them. CDR1 and CDR2 from the germline V gene are KGHSH and LQKENI. The CDR3 region is CASSPRQEPGGYTF. The CDR3 DNA reads TGTGCCAGCTCACCACGACAGGAGCCGGGTGGCTACACCTTC.

This clonotype was seen at least ten times. The V and J genes are TRBV29-1 and TRBJ2-1; D unresolved. The CDR3 has 12 residues. Looked up from germline, CDR1 is SQVTM and CDR2 is ANQGSEA. The V and J ends lost 7 bases and 6 bases respectively, with 13 bases between them. CDR3 region: CSAWIGGNEQFF. The CDR3 DNA reads as TGCAGCGCGTGGATAGGTGGCAATGAGCAGTTCTTC.

This clonotype came up a few times. The V call is TRBV4-3, the J call TRBJ1-2, with 7 nucleotides matching TRBD1. The trim removed 0 bases at V and 8 bases at J, leaving 12 bases unmatched. Germline V gene sequence: CDR1 LGHNA, CDR2 YSLEER. This CDR3 spans 16 amino acids. The CDR3 DNA is TGCGCCAGCAGCCAAGAAATAACAGGGGCACTTGAGGGCTACACCTTC. Translating it yields CASSQEITGALEGYTF.

In its sample, this clonotype was seen many times. The rearrangement uses TRBV6-2 or TRBV6-3 and TRBJ2-1; D may correspond to TRBD1 or TRBD2 (5 bases each). The V end lost 6 bases, the J end lost 13 bases, and 13 bases lay between the germline ends. This CDR3 region has 11 residues. CDR1 is MNHEY, CDR2 SVGEGT, per germline. The CDR3 DNA follows: TGTGCCAGCAGCCACGTGGGGGTCCAGTTCTTC. Amino acids: CASSHVGVQFF.

This clonotype was found a few times. The V gene is TRBV12-3 or TRBV12-4, the J gene TRBJ2-1; D might be TRBD2 (6 bases). V lost 5 bases and J 0 bases, leaving 11 bases between the germline ends. The CDR3 contains 15 residues. The CDR3 nucleotides are TGTGCCAGCAGTCCCGTAGCGGTCTCCTACAATGAGCAGTTCTTC. Translating it yields CASSPVAVSYNEQFF.

The V and J genes are TRBV4-1 and TRBJ2-5; 9 nucleotides agree with TRBD2. V gave up 0 bases and J gave up 6 bases; unmatched junction bases: 8. Germline V lookup: CDR1 MGHRA, CDR2 YSYEKL. The CDR3 runs 16 residues. The CDR3 spells CASSQDMAGGAKTQYF. The DNA for the CDR3 is TGCGCCAGCAGCCAAGATATGGCGGGGGGGGCCAAGACCCAGTACTTC.

This clonotype was seen only a few times. The rearrangement joins TRBV7-8 to TRBJ2-3; TRBD2 matches 10 bases. CDR1 and CDR2 from the germline V gene are SGHVS and FQNEAQ. V lost 7 bases and J lost 5; bases outside the gene matches: 6. The CDR3 is made up of 14 amino acids. Here the CDR3 reads CASTEREGKDTQYF. Here the CDR3 DNA reads TGTGCCAGCACCGAGCGGGAGGGTAAAGATACGCAGTATTTT.

This clonotype was seen a few times. The gene calls are TRBV11-1 and TRBJ1-1; TRBD1 might be the D (5 bases). Trimming pared 5 bases from V and 4 bases from J, leaving 14 bases between. Germline CDR1 reads SGHAT; CDR2 reads FQDESV (reference sequence). CDR3 size: 14 residues. CDR3 amino acids: CASSPGTPATEAFF. CDR3 nucleotide sequence: TGTGCCAGCAGCCCGGGGACCCCGGCCACTGAAGCTTTCTTT.

This clonotype has only a few counts. The chain carries TRBV7-2 and TRBJ2-3; the match to TRBD2 covers 11 bases. V lost 6 bases and J lost 8; bases outside the gene matches: 7. The CDR3 contains 14 residues. Germline V gene sequence: CDR1 SGHTA, CDR2 FQGNSA. CDR3 loop: CASSSGGVSVTQYF. The CDR3 nucleotides are TGTGCCAGCAGTAGCGGGGGGGTCTCCGTTACGCAGTATTTT.

V and J are TRBV27 and TRBJ2-2; D ambiguous. The CDR3 runs 16 residues. Between the trimmed V and J ends, which lost 0 bases and 4 bases, there was a span of 12 bases. The V gene's germline CDR1 is MNHEY and CDR2 SMNVEV (reference sequence). The DNA for the CDR3 is TGTGCCAGCAGTTTATCCGCGGCCCCGAGCACCGGGGAGCTGTTTTTT. Translated: CASSLSAAPSTGELFF.

The CDR3 protein is CASSLHGGGEEGAFF. CDR3 DNA sequence: TGCGCCAGCAGCTTGCATGGAGGGGGCGAGGAGGGAGCTTTCTTT. The chain is built from TRBV5-1 and TRBJ1-1; 7 nucleotides line up with TRBD1. From germline, CDR1 is SGHRS and CDR2 YFSETQ. The CDR3 totals 15 residues. With V trimmed by 1 base and J by 10 bases, 13 bases remained unmatched.

V and J are TRBV6-2 or TRBV6-3 and TRBJ2-2; 9 nucleotides line up with TRBD2. Germline V gene data show CDR1 as MNHEY and CDR2 as SVGEGT. After removal of 7 bases from V and 5 bases from J, the junction contained 8 bases not matched to a gene. CDR3 length equals 15 residues. Written as DNA, the CDR3 is TGTGCCAGCACCATGGTGCTAGCGGGAACCGGGGAGCTGTTTTTT. Its translation: CASTMVLAGTGELFF.

V and J are TRBV18 and TRBJ2-5; 7 bases fit TRBD2. V gave up 0 bases and J gave up 4 bases; unmatched junction bases: 5. CDR3 length equals 15 residues. In germline, CDR1 is KGHSH, CDR2 LQKENI. The CDR3 spells CASSPPDGRLETQYF. In DNA form, the CDR3 reads TGTGCCAGCTCACCACCGGACGGGAGGTTAGAGACCCAGTACTTC.

The J gene is TRBJ2-4, the V gene TRBV9; no clear D gene. Trimming removed 0 bases at V and 1 base at J, with 5 bases between. Germline V lookup: CDR1 SGDLS, CDR2 YYNGEE. The CDR3 has 14 residues. The DNA for the CDR3 is TGTGCCAGCAGCGTAGGGGATGCCAAAAACATTCAGTACTTC. Translation: CASSVGDAKNIQYF. Based on the CDR3 plus reference TRBV9 and TRBJ2-4, the full variable domain is DSGVTQTPKHLITATGQRVTLRCSPRSGDLSVYWYQQSLDQGLQFLIQYYNGEERAKGNILERFSAQQFPDLHSELNLSSLELGDSALYFCASSVGDAKNIQYFGAGTRLSVL.

This clonotype was observed many times. The V gene is TRBV20-1, the J gene TRBJ1-1, with a weak D call TRBD1 (5 bases). V lost 5 bases and J 4 bases, leaving 11 bases between the germline ends. Looked up from germline, CDR1 is DFQATT and CDR2 is SNEGSKA (reference sequence). The CDR3 is 12 residues long. CDR3 sequence reads: CSAGAQSTEAFF. CDR3 DNA sequence: TGCAGTGCTGGGGCCCAGAGCACTGAAGCTTTCTTT.

This clonotype was observed a few times. This chain links TRBV5-1 with TRBJ2-3; 14 nucleotides match TRBD2. Germline assignment: CDR1 SGHRS and CDR2 YFSETQ. The CDR3 runs 16 residues. V lost 4 bases, J lost 2 bases, and 3 bases stayed unmatched. CDR3 coding DNA: TGCGCCAGCAGCGGGGGACTAGCGGGAGTCACAGATACGCAGTATTTT. This encodes CASSGGLAGVTDTQYF.

This clonotype was seen repeatedly, ten times or more. The chain has TRBV5-1 and TRBJ1-1, with D possibly being TRBD1 (6 bases). The CDR3 has 11 residues. With 5 bases removed from V and 6 bases from J, the gap between germline ends came to 8 bases. Germline V gene sequence: CDR1 SGHRS, CDR2 YFSETQ. The CDR3 sequence: CASRGAAEAFF. DNA of the CDR3: TGCGCCAGCAGGGGGGCTGCTGAAGCTTTCTTT. The variable domain in full, completed from reference TRBV5-1 and TRBJ1-1, reads KAGVTQTPRYLIKTRGQQVTLSCSPISGHRSVSWYQQTPGQGLQFLFEYFSETQRNKGNFPGRFSGRQFSNSRSEMNVSTLELGDSALYLCASRGAAEAFFGQGTRLTVV.

This clonotype was detected ten times or more. The V call is TRBV18, the J call TRBJ1-3; D unresolved. This CDR3 region has 13 residues. Per germline, CDR1 KGHSH and CDR2 LQKENI. The ends were cut back, 3 bases at V and 4 bases at J, with 7 bases in the middle. The CDR3, as DNA: TGTGCCAGCTCACCTAAATCAGGAAACACCATATATTTT. Translation gives CASSPKSGNTIYF.

The chain is built from TRBV28 and TRBJ2-7, with D perhaps TRBD1 (5 bases). Trimming removed 7 bases from V and 7 bases from J, with 14 bases in between. The CDR3 is 12 residues long. Looked up from germline, CDR1 is MDHEN and CDR2 is SYDVKM. CDR3 loop: CASNRPLGEQYF. CDR3 coding DNA: TGTGCCAGCAACAGGCCCCTCGGGGAGCAGTACTTC. Supplemented by reference TRBV28 and TRBJ2-7, the full variable domain reads DVKVTQSSRYLVKRTGEKVFLECVQDMDHENMFWYRQDPGLGLRLIYFSYDVKMKEKGDIPEGYSVSREKKERFSLILESASTNQTSMYLCASNRPLGEQYFGPGTRLTVT.

The chain combines TRBV11-2 with TRBJ2-1; TRBD2 matches at 16 bases. The trim removed 6 bases at V and 0 bases at J, leaving 11 bases unmatched. The CDR3 is made up of 20 amino acids. Germline V lookup: CDR1 SGHAT, CDR2 FQNNGV. CDR3 amino acids: CASRHYLGLAGGISYNEQFF. CDR3 DNA: TGTGCCAGCAGGCATTACCTGGGACTAGCGGGGGGGATCTCCTACAATGAGCAGTTCTTC.

This chain uses TRBV3-1 with TRBJ1-6; D is perhaps TRBD1 (5 bases). This CDR3 region has 19 residues. Germline CDR1 and CDR2: LGHDT and YNNKEL (reference sequence). V was shortened by 4 bases and J by 5 bases, with 24 bases between the two germline ends. CDR3 region: CASSPLTPGLLSDNSPLHF. CDR3 coding DNA: TGTGCCAGCAGCCCCCTAACCCCGGGACTCTTATCGGATAATTCACCCCTCCACTTT.

Ten or more counts support this clonotype. The chain joins TRBV2 to TRBJ1-6; tentatively, D is TRBD1 (5 bases). Germline-derived CDR1 and CDR2 are SNHLY and FYNNEI. The CDR3 loop spans 17 amino acids. Trimming pared 6 bases from V and 0 bases from J, leaving 15 bases between. The CDR3 region is CASRSGLSSSYNSPLHF. The CDR3 DNA reads TGTGCCAGCAGGTCGGGACTCTCGAGCTCCTATAATTCACCCCTCCACTTT.

CDR3 region: CASSVDYSNQPQHF. CDR3 sequence (DNA): TGTGCCAGCAGCGTAGATTATAGCAATCAGCCCCAGCATTTT. The rearrangement uses TRBV9 and TRBJ1-5; no clear D. The V end lost 0 bases, the J end lost 0 bases, and 4 bases lay between the germline ends. Germline assignment: CDR1 SGDLS and CDR2 YYNGEE. The CDR3 runs to 14 residues.

The J gene is TRBJ2-7, the V gene TRBV30, with a tentative D call TRBD2 (5 bases). Germline lookup yields CDR1 GTSNPN and CDR2 SVGIG (reference sequence). There are 13 residues in the CDR3. V lost 4 bases and J 0 bases, leaving 10 bases between the germline ends. The CDR3 bases are TGTGCCTGGAAAAGAGGGAACTCCTACGAGCAGTACTTC. It yields the protein CAWKRGNSYEQYF. Based on the CDR3 plus reference TRBV30 and TRBJ2-7, the full variable domain is SQTIHQWPATLVQPVGSPLSLECTVEGTSNPNLYWYRQAAGRGLQLLFYSVGIGQISSEVPQNLSASRPQDRQFILSSKKLLLSDSGFYLCAWKRGNSYEQYFGPGTRLTVT.

This clonotype was detected many times. CDR3 DNA: TGTGCCAGCATTATGGGGGGACTCGTCAATGAGCAGTTCTTC. This codes for CASIMGGLVNEQFF. The gene calls are TRBV28 and TRBJ2-1; TRBD2 might be the D (6 bases). CDR1 MDHEN and CDR2 SYDVKM come from the germline V gene. V lost 7 bases, J lost 6 bases, and 16 bases lay in between. This CDR3 contains 14 residues. Complete variable domain (other parts from reference TRBV28 and TRBJ2-1): DVKVTQSSRYLVKRTGEKVFLECVQDMDHENMFWYRQDPGLGLRLIYFSYDVKMKEKGDIPEGYSVSREKKERFSLILESASTNQTSMYLCASIMGGLVNEQFFGPGTRLTVL.

This clonotype has only a few counts. The chain uses TRBV6-5 and TRBJ1-3; no reliable D call. Germline V lookup: CDR1 MNHEY, CDR2 SVGAGI. Deletions cut 5 bases from V and 0 bases from J, with 11 bases between. This CDR3 spans 15 amino acids. CDR3 nucleotide sequence: TGTGCCAGCAGTCTCCGTCAGAGCTCTGGAAACACCATATATTTT. Protein: CASSLRQSSGNTIYF.

Many counts were recorded for this clonotype. The V call is TRBV20-1, the J call TRBJ2-3; D might be TRBD2 (6 bases). Germline assignment: CDR1 DFQATT and CDR2 SNEGSKA (reference sequence). The CDR3 spans 13 residues. In nucleotides, the CDR3 is TGCAGCCCCCGTAGCGGTAGCACAGATACGCAGTATTTT. Translating it yields CSPRSGSTDTQYF.

This clonotype has ten or more counts. V and J are TRBV27 and TRBJ2-5, with 7 bases identical to TRBD2. The ends lost 6 bases at V and 3 bases at J; junction bases unmatched: 7. The CDR3 runs to 14 residues. Germline loops: CDR1 MNHEY, CDR2 SMNVEV (reference sequence). Here the CDR3 reads CASREGGSKETQYF. CDR3 DNA: TGTGCCAGCAGGGAGGGAGGGTCGAAAGAGACCCAGTACTTC.